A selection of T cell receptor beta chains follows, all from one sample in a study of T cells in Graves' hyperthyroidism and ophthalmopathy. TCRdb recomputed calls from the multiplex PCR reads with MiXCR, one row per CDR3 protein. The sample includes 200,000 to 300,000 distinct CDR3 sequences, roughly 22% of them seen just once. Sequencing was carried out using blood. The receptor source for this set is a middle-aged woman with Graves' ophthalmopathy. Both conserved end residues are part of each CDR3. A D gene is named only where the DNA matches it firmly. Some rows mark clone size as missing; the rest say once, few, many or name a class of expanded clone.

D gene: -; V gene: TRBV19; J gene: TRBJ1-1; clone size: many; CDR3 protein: CASSIGRGLWGRLGTEAFF; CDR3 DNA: TGTGCCAGTAGTATAGGGAGGGGTTTATGGGGCAGGTTGGGCACCGAAGCTTTCTTT
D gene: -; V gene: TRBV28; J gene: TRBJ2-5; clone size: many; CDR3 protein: CASSLGGPETQYF; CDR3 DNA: TGTGCCAGCAGTTTAGGGGGACCGGAGACCCAGTACTTC
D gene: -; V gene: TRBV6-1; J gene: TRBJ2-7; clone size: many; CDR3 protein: CASKRVNYEQYF; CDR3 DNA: TGTGCCAGCAAGCGGGTGAACTACGAGCAGTACTTC
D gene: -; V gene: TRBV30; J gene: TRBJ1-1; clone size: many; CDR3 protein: CAWSDYSGRTEAFF; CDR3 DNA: TGTGCCTGGAGCGATTATTCTGGGAGAACTGAAGCTTTCTTT
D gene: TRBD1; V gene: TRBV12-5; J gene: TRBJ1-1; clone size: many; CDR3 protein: CASGSGGDTEAFF; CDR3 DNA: TGTGCTAGTGGTTCAGGGGGTGACACTGAAGCTTTCTTT
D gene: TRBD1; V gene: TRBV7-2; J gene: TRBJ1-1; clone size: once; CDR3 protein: CASRQTGARRTEAFF; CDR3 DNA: TGTGCCAGCAGACAGACAGGGGCCCGGAGAACTGAAGCTTTCTTT
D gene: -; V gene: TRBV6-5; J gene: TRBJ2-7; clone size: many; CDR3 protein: CASSYRGWNEQYF; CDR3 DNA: TGTGCCAGCAGTTACAGGGGTTGGAACGAGCAGTACTTC
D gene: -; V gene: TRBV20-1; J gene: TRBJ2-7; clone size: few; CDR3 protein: CSARAPSSYEQYF; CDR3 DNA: TGCAGTGCTAGAGCTCCTAGCTCCTACGAGCAGTACTTC
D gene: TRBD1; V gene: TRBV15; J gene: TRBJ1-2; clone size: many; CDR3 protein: CATSRSGQGYNYGYTF; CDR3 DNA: TGTGCCACCAGCAGATCAGGACAGGGGTATAACTATGGCTACACCTTC
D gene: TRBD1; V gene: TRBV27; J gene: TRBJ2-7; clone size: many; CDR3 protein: CASSSLTGTVDYEQYF; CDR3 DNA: TGTGCCAGCAGTTCACTCACCGGGACAGTTGACTACGAGCAGTACTTC
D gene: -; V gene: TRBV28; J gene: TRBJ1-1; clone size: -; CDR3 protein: CASTTAGSAEAFF; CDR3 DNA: TGTGCCAGCACCACGGCGGGGTCGGCCGAAGCTTTCTTT
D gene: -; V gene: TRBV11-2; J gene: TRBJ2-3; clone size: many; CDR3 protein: CASSLVGAPTDTQYF; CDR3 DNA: TGTGCCAGCAGCTTGGTGGGAGCCCCCACAGATACGCAGTATTTT
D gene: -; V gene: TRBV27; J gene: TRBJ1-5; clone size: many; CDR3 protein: CASSLRSNQPQHF; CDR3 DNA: TGTGCCAGCAGTCTCAGAAGCAATCAGCCCCAGCATTTT
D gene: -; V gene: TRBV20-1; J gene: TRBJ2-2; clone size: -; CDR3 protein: CSARFRLENTGELSF; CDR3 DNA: TGCAGTGCTAGGTTCAGGTTAGAGAACACCGGGGAGCTGTCTTTT
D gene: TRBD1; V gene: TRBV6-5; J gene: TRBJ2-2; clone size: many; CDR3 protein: CASSLTGGRDTGELFF; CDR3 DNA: TGTGCCAGCAGTTTGACAGGGGGCCGGGACACCGGGGAGCTGTTTTTT
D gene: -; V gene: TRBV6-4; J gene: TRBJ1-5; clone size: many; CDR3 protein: CASSSAGGGWGNQPQHF; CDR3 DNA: TGTGCCAGCAGCTCAGCCGGGGGAGGATGGGGCAATCAGCCCCAGCATTTT
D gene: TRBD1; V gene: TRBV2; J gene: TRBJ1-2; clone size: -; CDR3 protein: CASSQIQGLSNYGYTF; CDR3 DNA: TGTGCCAGCAGTCAGATACAGGGGCTTTCTAACTATGGCTACACCTTC
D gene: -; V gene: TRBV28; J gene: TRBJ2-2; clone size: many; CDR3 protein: CASTESGANTGELFF; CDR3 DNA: TGTGCCAGCACCGAAAGCGGCGCGAACACCGGGGAGCTGTTTTTT
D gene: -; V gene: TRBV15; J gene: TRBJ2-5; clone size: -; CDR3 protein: CATSRCVGTQETQYF; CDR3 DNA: TGTGCCACCAGCCGCTGTGTGGGGACCCAAGAGACCCAGTACTTC
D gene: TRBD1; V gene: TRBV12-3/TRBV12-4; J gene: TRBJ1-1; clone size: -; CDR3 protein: CASTYYAGTGFPATEAFF; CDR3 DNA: TGTGCCAGCACCTACTATGCCGGGACAGGGTTTCCTGCCACTGAAGCTTTCTTT
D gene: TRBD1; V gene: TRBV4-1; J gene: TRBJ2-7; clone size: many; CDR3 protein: CASSQDPRGLYEQYF; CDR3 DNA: TGCGCCAGCAGCCAAGATCCCAGGGGGTTATACGAGCAGTACTTC
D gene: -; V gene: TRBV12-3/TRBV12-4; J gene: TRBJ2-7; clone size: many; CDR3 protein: CASSLNTGYEQYF; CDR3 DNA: TGTGCCAGCAGTTTAAATACAGGCTACGAGCAGTACTTC
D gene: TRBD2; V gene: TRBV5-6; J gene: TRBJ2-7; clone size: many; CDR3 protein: CASSFTSGSDWEQYF; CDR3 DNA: TGTGCCAGCAGCTTTACTAGCGGGAGCGATTGGGAGCAGTACTTC
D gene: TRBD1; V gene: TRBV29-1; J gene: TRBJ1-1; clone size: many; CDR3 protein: CSVGVAGGGSEAFF; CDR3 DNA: TGCAGCGTTGGCGTGGCAGGGGGAGGCTCTGAAGCTTTCTTT
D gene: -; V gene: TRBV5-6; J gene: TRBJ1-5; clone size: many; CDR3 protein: CASSLRRRSNQPQHF; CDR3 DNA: TGTGCCAGCAGCTTGAGGCGGAGGAGCAATCAGCCCCAGCATTTT
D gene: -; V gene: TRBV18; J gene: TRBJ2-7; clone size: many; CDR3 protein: CASSPTRGDYEQYF; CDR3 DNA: TGTGCCAGCTCACCAACCAGGGGGGACTACGAGCAGTACTTC
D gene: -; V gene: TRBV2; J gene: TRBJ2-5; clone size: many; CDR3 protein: CAGSQGWGETQYF; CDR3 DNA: TGTGCCGGGAGTCAGGGGTGGGGAGAGACCCAGTACTTC
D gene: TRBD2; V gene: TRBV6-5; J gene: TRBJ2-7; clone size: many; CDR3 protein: CASRGGGLYEQYF; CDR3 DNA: TGTGCCAGCAGGGGGGGAGGGTTGTACGAGCAGTACTTC
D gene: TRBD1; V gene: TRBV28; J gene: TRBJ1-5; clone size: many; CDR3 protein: CASSTGQGGQPQHF; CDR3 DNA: TGTGCCAGCAGCACGGGACAGGGGGGTCAGCCCCAGCATTTT
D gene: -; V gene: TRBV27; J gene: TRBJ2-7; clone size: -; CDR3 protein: CASSPLPGVYEQYF; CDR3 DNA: TGTGCCAGCAGCCCCCTCCCGGGGGTTTACGAGCAGTACTTC
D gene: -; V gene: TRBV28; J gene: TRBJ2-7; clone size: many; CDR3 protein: CASSFVPSYEQYF; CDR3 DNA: TGTGCCAGCAGTTTTGTACCCTCCTACGAGCAGTACTTC
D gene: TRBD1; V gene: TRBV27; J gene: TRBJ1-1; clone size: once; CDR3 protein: CASSPPGQGYTEAFF; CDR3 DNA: TGTGCCAGCAGTCCGCCGGGACAGGGATACACTGAAGCTTTCTTT
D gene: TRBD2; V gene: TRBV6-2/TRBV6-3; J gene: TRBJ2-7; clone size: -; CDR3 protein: CASRPGLAGGPSYEQYF; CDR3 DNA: TGTGCCAGCAGACCGGGACTAGCGGGAGGGCCCTCCTACGAGCAGTACTTC
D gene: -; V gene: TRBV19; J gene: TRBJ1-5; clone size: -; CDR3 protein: CASSVGGAGNQPQHF; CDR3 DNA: TGTGCCAGTAGTGTGGGGGGGGCAGGCAATCAGCCCCAGCATTTT
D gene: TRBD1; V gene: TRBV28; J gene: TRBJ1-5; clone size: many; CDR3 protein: CASREARTGKGNQPQHF; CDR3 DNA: TGTGCCAGCAGGGAAGCTCGGACAGGGAAGGGCAATCAGCCCCAGCATTTT
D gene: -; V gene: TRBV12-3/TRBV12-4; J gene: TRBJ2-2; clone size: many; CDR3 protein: CASSLGTDGELFF; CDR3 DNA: TGTGCCAGCAGTTTAGGGACAGACGGGGAGCTGTTTTTT
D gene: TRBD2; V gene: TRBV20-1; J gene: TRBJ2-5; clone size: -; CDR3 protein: CSARASLGLAEETQYF; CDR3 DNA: TGCAGTGCTAGAGCGTCCCTGGGACTAGCGGAAGAGACCCAGTACTTC
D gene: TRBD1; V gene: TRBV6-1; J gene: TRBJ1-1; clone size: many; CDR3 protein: CASRKYRGLGTEAFF; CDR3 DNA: TGTGCCAGCAGGAAATACAGGGGGCTCGGCACTGAAGCTTTCTTT
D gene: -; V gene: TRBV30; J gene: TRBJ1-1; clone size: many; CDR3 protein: CAWKRKTVMNTEAFF; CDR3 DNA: TGTGCCTGGAAACGCAAGACGGTCATGAACACTGAAGCTTTCTTT
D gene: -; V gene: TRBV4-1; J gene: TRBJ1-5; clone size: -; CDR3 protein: CASSQYRGETQPQHF; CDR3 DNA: TGCGCCAGCAGCCAGTACCGGGGAGAGACTCAGCCCCAGCATTTT
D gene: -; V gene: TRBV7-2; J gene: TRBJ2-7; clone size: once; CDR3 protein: CASSYGLAFSYEQYF; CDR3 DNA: TGTGCCAGCAGCTACGGATTAGCGTTTTCCTACGAGCAGTACTTC
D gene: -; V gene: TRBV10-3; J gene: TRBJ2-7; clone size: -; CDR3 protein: CAIRGGVDEQYF; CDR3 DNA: TGTGCCATCAGAGGGGGGGTGGACGAGCAGTACTTC
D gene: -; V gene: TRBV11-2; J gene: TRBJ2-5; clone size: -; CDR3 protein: CASSFSASQETQYF; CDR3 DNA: TGTGCCAGCAGCTTTTCGGCTAGCCAAGAGACCCAGTACTTC
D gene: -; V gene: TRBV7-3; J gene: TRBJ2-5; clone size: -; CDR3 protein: CASSQQVRETQYF; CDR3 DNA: TGTGCCAGCAGCCAACAGGTCCGGGAGACCCAGTACTTC
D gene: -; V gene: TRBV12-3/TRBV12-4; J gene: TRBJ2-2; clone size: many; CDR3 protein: CASRKAGELFF; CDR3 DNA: TGTGCCAGCAGGAAGGCTGGGGAGCTGTTTTTT
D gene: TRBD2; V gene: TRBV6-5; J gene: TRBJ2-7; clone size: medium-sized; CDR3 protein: CASSYGTSGTYEQYF; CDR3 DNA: TGTGCCAGCAGTTACGGGACTAGCGGGACCTACGAGCAGTACTTC
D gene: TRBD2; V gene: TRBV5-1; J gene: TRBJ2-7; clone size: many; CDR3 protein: CASRPSLAGVVGEQYF; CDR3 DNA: TGCGCCAGCAGACCCTCCCTAGCGGGAGTTGTTGGCGAGCAGTACTTC
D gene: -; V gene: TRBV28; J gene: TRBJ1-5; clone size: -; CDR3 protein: CASSSGRDIAVQPQHF; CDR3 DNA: TGTGCCAGCAGTTCTGGCAGAGACATTGCGGTCCAGCCCCAGCATTTT
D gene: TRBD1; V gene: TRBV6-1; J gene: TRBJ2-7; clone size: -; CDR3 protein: CASRAGTGEGEQYF; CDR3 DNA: TGTGCCAGCAGAGCCGGGACAGGGGAGGGAGAGCAGTACTTC
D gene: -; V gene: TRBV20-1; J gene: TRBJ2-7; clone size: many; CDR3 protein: CSASPGSYEQYF; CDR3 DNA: TGCAGTGCTAGCCCAGGGTCCTACGAGCAGTACTTC
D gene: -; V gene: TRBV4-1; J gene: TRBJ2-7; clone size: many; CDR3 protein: CASSQADGESEQYF; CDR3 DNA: TGCGCCAGCAGCCAAGCGGACGGGGAGAGCGAGCAGTACTTC
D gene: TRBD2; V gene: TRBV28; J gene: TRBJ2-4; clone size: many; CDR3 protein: CASSPLAELAKNIQYF; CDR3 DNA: TGTGCCAGCAGCCCACTAGCGGAGCTAGCCAAAAACATTCAGTACTTC
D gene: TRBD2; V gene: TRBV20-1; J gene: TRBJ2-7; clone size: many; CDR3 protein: CSAPSWTSGTNYEQYF; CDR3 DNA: TGCAGTGCCCCTAGTTGGACTAGCGGGACCAACTACGAGCAGTACTTC
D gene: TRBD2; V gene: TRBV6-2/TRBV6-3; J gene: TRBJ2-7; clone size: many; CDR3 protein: CASSTSGSRRYF; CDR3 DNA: TGTGCCAGCAGTACTAGCGGGAGCCGGCGGTACTTC
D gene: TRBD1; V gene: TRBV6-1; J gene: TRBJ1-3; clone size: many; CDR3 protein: CASSKTGTFGNTIYF; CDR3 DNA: TGTGCCAGCAGCAAGACAGGGACGTTCGGAAACACCATATATTTT
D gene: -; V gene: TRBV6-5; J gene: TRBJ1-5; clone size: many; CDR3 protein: CASSYSQYSNQPQHF; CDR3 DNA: TGTGCCAGCAGTTACTCTCAGTATAGCAATCAGCCCCAGCATTTT
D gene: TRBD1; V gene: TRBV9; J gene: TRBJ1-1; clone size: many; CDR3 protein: CASSVTRNRDRRMNTEAFF; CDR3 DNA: TGTGCCAGCAGCGTAACCCGGAACCGGGACAGAAGAATGAACACTGAAGCTTTCTTT
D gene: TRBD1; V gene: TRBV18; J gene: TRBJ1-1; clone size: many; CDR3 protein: CASSRDSEAFF; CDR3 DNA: TGTGCCAGCTCCCGGGACAGCGAAGCTTTCTTT
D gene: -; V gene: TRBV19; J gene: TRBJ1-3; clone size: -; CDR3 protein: CASSSWTTEGTGNTIYF; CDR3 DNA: TGTGCCAGTAGTAGCTGGACCACGGAGGGGACCGGAAACACCATATATTTT
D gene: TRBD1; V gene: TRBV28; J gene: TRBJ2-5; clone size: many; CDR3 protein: CASSLYRGWQETQYF; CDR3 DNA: TGTGCCAGCAGTTTATACAGGGGGTGGCAAGAGACCCAGTACTTC